This T cell receptor (beta chain) was found in a study of CD4 T cells in lung cancer (dated 2019 in TCRdb). With regard to the full study: In the study, blood T cells of NSCLC patients were screened for responses to candidate mutation-encoded neoepitopes, and neoantigen-specific CD4+ T-cell clones and TCRs were isolated. Lung adenocarcinoma or squamous cell carcinoma was present in the resected patients, who were aged 60 to 69 at blood donation and were mostly former smokers. Before blood donation, treatments including platinum chemotherapy had been received by the patients, and nivolumab or pembrolizumab had been received by some of the patients. Deep sequencing of TCRB was used to follow the frequency of neoantigen-specific clonotypes in tumor resections, non-adjacent lung and cultured T-cell products. Study-level results and caveats: Some responses derived from blood might reflect in vitro priming of naive T cells or cross-reactivity instead of memory responses to the cancer.

Regarding this clone: Its binding antigen is unknown. Base qualities are not recorded, but no much larger clone differs from it by a single base.

The CDR3, from cysteine to phenylalanine, totals 14 residues. The only DNA kept is the CDR3, 42 bases in frame from the first base. Receptors were amplified or captured by the immunoSEQ multiplex PCR assay. DNA was isolated using Qiagen DNeasy or QIAamp micro DNA kits, and TCRB was sequenced using the Adaptive Biotechnology human TCRB sequencing kit. Sequencing of TCRB libraries was performed on an Illumina MiSeq. Under the source paper's analysis protocol: The kit provider's software was used to analyze TCRB sequence data, and Fisher's exact test was applied to assess tumor enrichment of clonotype templates. TCRdb re-hosts the immuneACCESS table, in-frame sequences only. Its copies lack some clones; in the studies checked, an unresolved V gene accounts for under half of them, and the cause for the rest is not known. For V, J and clone size, that table is used; D and trimming come from the DNA. Present in this sample are around 150 clones, more than 75% of which were seen just once. Of the sample, about 41% falls within the top ten clones.

The receptor chain draws on TRBV21-1 and TRBJ2-3; the table calls TRBD2, which could not be checked here. TRBV21-1 is a documented pseudogene. This receptor was identified in a woman aged 55-69 years with non-small cell lung cancer. Some clones in this sample may be carry-over from other donors' samples. Input material: a cultured T cell line or clone derived from lung, from the whole sample or a sorted T cell fraction (not recorded which). At the DNA level, the sequence is TGTGCCGCCGGGAGAGGGGATAGCACAGATACGCAGTATTTT. Translated, it reads CAAGRGDSTDTQYF.